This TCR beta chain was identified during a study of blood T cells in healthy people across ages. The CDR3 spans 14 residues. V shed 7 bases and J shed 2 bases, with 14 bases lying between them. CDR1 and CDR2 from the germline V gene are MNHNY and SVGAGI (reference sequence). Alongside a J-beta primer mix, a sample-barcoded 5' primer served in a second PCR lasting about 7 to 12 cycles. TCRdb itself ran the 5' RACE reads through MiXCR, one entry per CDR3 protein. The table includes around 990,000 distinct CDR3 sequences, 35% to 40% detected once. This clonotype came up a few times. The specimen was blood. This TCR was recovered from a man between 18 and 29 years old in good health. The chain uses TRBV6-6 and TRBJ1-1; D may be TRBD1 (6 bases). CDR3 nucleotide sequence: TGTGCCAGCACTCTGACAGGCTTCAACACTGAAGCTTTCTTT. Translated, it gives CASTLTGFNTEAFF.